These T cell receptor beta chains were read from a single sample in a study of human T cells and chemical hapten exposure. TCRdb passed the RACE reads through MiXCR, listing each CDR3 protein once. This table has a few hundred thousand distinct CDR3 sequences, just under 6.5% appearing once. Sequences were derived from whole blood, sampled in connection with sensitization to the hapten diphenylcyclopropenone (DPC). The receptors come from a woman aged 18-29 years with alopecia areata. Some clones in this sample may be carry-over from other donors' samples. CDR3s include the opening cysteine and the closing phenylalanine or tryptophan. A D gene is named only where the DNA matches it firmly. Part of the rows lack a size; the others show once, few, many or a class for expanded clones.

V: TRBV3-1
size: many
D: .
J: TRBJ1-2
DNA: TGTGCCAGCAGCCAAGATGACAGGATCCCTAACTATGGCTACACCTTC
CDR3: CASSQDDRIPNYGYTF

V: TRBV21-1
size: few
D: .
J: TRBJ1-6
DNA: TGTGCCAGCAGCGAAACGGCACTATTTTTATTCCTTTATAATTCACCCCTCCACTTT
CDR3: CASSETALFLFLYNSPLHF

V: TRBV2
size: .
D: .
J: TRBJ2-3
DNA: TGTGCCAGCAGGGGGACGGAGTTGGATACGCAGTATTTT
CDR3: CASRGTELDTQYF

V: TRBV14
size: few
D: TRBD1
J: TRBJ1-4
DNA: TGTGCCAGCAGCCAGGACAGGGTGAATGAAAAACTGTTTTTT
CDR3: CASSQDRVNEKLFF

V: TRBV5-1
size: many
D: TRBD1
J: TRBJ1-3
DNA: TGCGCCAGCAGCTTTTCCGGGACAGCCAGCTCTGGAAACACCATATATTTT
CDR3: CASSFSGTASSGNTIYF

V: TRBV28
size: many
D: TRBD1
J: TRBJ1-2
DNA: TGTGCCAGCGAGGCAGGGGGCTATGGCTACACCTTC
CDR3: CASEAGGYGYTF

V: TRBV7-3
size: few
D: TRBD1
J: TRBJ1-6
DNA: TGTGCCAGCAGCTCGGACAGGAATTCACCCCTCCACTTT
CDR3: CASSSDRNSPLHF

V: TRBV4-1
size: .
D: .
J: TRBJ1-3
DNA: TGCGCCAGCAGCCAAGATGGAGGTTCCGGGCACGGAAACACCATATATTTT
CDR3: CASSQDGGSGHGNTIYF

V: TRBV20-1
size: .
D: TRBD2
J: TRBJ2-1
DNA: TGCAGTGCTAGAGGTACTAGCGGGGACTACAATGAGCAGTTCTTC
CDR3: CSARGTSGDYNEQFF

V: TRBV11-2
size: .
D: .
J: TRBJ2-7
DNA: TGTGCCAGCAGCTTAGCGGACGACCGAACCTACGAGCAGTACTTC
CDR3: CASSLADDRTYEQYF

V: TRBV7-2
size: .
D: .
J: TRBJ2-2
DNA: TGTGCCAGCAGCTTAGCTTCAGCGGGTGCGAACACCGGGGAGCTGTTTTTT
CDR3: CASSLASAGANTGELFF

V: TRBV7-2
size: few
D: TRBD1
J: TRBJ2-7
DNA: TGTGCCAGCAGCTCGGGACAGGGCGCTAGCTACGAGCAGTACTTC
CDR3: CASSSGQGASYEQYF

V: TRBV5-1
size: .
D: TRBD1
J: TRBJ2-6
DNA: TGCGCCAGCAGCTCATACCGGGACAGGGGGCGTGTGGCCGGGGCCAACGTCCTGACTTTC
CDR3: CASSSYRDRGRVAGANVLTF

V: TRBV2
size: .
D: TRBD1
J: TRBJ1-5
DNA: TGTGCCAGCAGGGAAGACAGGGTAAAGGGCCAGCCCCAGCATTTT
CDR3: CASREDRVKGQPQHF

V: TRBV6-6
size: .
D: .
J: TRBJ1-5
DNA: TGTGCCAGCAGTTACGGGGGTGTGGGGACTAGCGGCAATCAGCCCCAGCATTTT
CDR3: CASSYGGVGTSGNQPQHF

V: TRBV5-1
size: few
D: TRBD1
J: TRBJ2-3
DNA: TGCGCCAGCAGACCGGGACAGGGCACAGATACGCAGTATTTT
CDR3: CASRPGQGTDTQYF

V: TRBV7-9
size: many
D: .
J: TRBJ1-1
DNA: TGTGCCAGCAGCTCTAAACTAGGGCGGATGGCGGCTTTCTTT
CDR3: CASSSKLGRMAAFF

V: TRBV20-1
size: .
D: TRBD1
J: TRBJ2-4
DNA: TGCAGTGCTAGAGTGGGACAGGGAGGGATCAAAAACATTCAGTACTTC
CDR3: CSARVGQGGIKNIQYF

V: TRBV21-1
size: .
D: .
J: TRBJ2-1
DNA: TGTGCCAGCCGGACTAGCTACTACAATGAGCAGTTCTTC
CDR3: CASRTSYYNEQFF

V: TRBV2
size: many
D: .
J: TRBJ2-3
DNA: TGTGCCAGCAGTGAAGCGCGGGACCTACCAGATACGCAGTATTTT
CDR3: CASSEARDLPDTQYF

V: TRBV4-2
size: few
D: .
J: TRBJ1-1
DNA: TGTGCCAGCAGCCAAGACAAGACCTACACTGAAGCTTTCTTT
CDR3: CASSQDKTYTEAFF

V: TRBV12-3/TRBV12-4
size: .
D: TRBD2
J: TRBJ2-1
DNA: TGTGCCAGCAGGATAGCGGGGAGTAAGGCAAATGAGCAGTTCTTC
CDR3: CASRIAGSKANEQFF

V: TRBV2
size: .
D: .
J: TRBJ2-1
DNA: TGTGCCAGTGGGTCACGGGGCACCTACAATGAGCAGTTCTTC
CDR3: CASGSRGTYNEQFF

V: TRBV9
size: many
D: .
J: TRBJ2-5
DNA: TGTGCCAGCAGCGTAGTTGGGATTTTCAGAGATCAAGAGACCCAGTACTTC
CDR3: CASSVVGIFRDQETQYF

V: TRBV20-1
size: many
D: .
J: TRBJ1-4
DNA: TGCAGTGCATCGAGACAGCCAACTAATGAAAAACTGTTTTTT
CDR3: CSASRQPTNEKLFF

V: TRBV7-7
size: .
D: .
J: TRBJ1-4
DNA: TGTGCTAGCAGCTTCGGACCCACTGACTTTACTACTAATGAAAAACTGTTTTTT
CDR3: CASSFGPTDFTTNEKLFF

V: TRBV12-3/TRBV12-4
size: .
D: .
J: TRBJ1-3
DNA: TGTGCCAGCAGTCCGTACGAGGAAGGAGGAAACACCATATATTTT
CDR3: CASSPYEEGGNTIYF

V: TRBV28
size: many
D: .
J: TRBJ2-6
DNA: TGTGCCAGCAGTTTATACGGCCAGGGCACTGGGGCCAACGTCCTGACTTTC
CDR3: CASSLYGQGTGANVLTF

V: TRBV7-2
size: many
D: .
J: TRBJ2-5
DNA: TGTGCCAGCAGCTTTGGGAGCGGCCAAGAGACCCAGTACTTC
CDR3: CASSFGSGQETQYF

V: TRBV12-3/TRBV12-4
size: many
D: .
J: TRBJ1-4
DNA: TGTGCCAGCAGTTACCGTCGGGACCGTTTCAATGAAAAACTGTTTTTT
CDR3: CASSYRRDRFNEKLFF

V: TRBV7-2
size: many
D: TRBD2
J: TRBJ2-5
DNA: TGTGCCAGCAGCTTAGCGAGCGGACTAGGCGAGACCCAGTACTTC
CDR3: CASSLASGLGETQYF

V: TRBV18
size: .
D: TRBD1
J: TRBJ1-2
DNA: TGTGCCAGCTCACCGGACTCAGGGGGCGCAGGTGGCTACACCTTC
CDR3: CASSPDSGGAGGYTF

V: TRBV7-9
size: .
D: .
J: TRBJ2-5
DNA: TGTGCCAGCAGCTGGGCCGATCCCCAAGAGACCCAGTACTTC
CDR3: CASSWADPQETQYF

V: TRBV20-1
size: .
D: .
J: TRBJ2-3
DNA: TGCAGTGCTTGCATCGGTGGCAACACAGATACGCAGTATTTT
CDR3: CSACIGGNTDTQYF

V: TRBV7-8
size: .
D: TRBD2
J: TRBJ2-3
DNA: TGTGCCAGCAGCACTCGACGGACTAGCGGGGGGGACGACCGGCGCACAGATACGCAGTATTTT
CDR3: CASSTRRTSGGDDRRTDTQYF

V: TRBV12-3/TRBV12-4
size: many
D: .
J: TRBJ2-3
DNA: TGTGCCAGCAGGCGGGGACAGACCGGCACAGATACGCAGTATTTT
CDR3: CASRRGQTGTDTQYF

V: TRBV7-9
size: .
D: .
J: TRBJ2-7
DNA: TGTGCCAGCAGCTCTGGGGTCGGGGTTCCGGGGCAGTACTTC
CDR3: CASSSGVGVPGQYF

V: TRBV10-3
size: .
D: .
J: TRBJ2-1
DNA: TGTGCCATCAGTGATGTAGAGGGCAATGAGCAGTTCTTC
CDR3: CAISDVEGNEQFF

V: TRBV18
size: few
D: .
J: TRBJ2-7
DNA: TGTGCCAGCTCACCACCGTCGGGCTACGAGCAGTACTTC
CDR3: CASSPPSGYEQYF

V: TRBV29-1
size: many
D: .
J: TRBJ2-2
DNA: TGCAGCGTTGCCGGGACCGCGAACACCGGGGAGCTGTTTTTT
CDR3: CSVAGTANTGELFF

V: TRBV3-1
size: .
D: .
J: TRBJ2-2
DNA: TGTGCCAGCAGCCCAAAACAGGGAACCGGGGAGCTGTTTTTT
CDR3: CASSPKQGTGELFF

V: TRBV6-2/TRBV6-3
size: many
D: .
J: TRBJ2-7
DNA: TGTGCCACCGGGACTCGGGGGTACGAGCAGTACTTC
CDR3: CATGTRGYEQYF

V: TRBV7-3
size: many
D: .
J: TRBJ1-1
DNA: TGTGCCAGCAGCTCCTCTCAGGGTTCCCCTGAAGCTTTCTTT
CDR3: CASSSSQGSPEAFF

V: TRBV4-3
size: .
D: .
J: TRBJ2-5
DNA: TGCGCCAGCAGCCAAGAAGTCGGAGAGTACCAAGAGACCCAGTACTTC
CDR3: CASSQEVGEYQETQYF

V: TRBV6-5
size: few
D: .
J: TRBJ2-7
DNA: TGTGCCAGCAGTCGAAAAACCGCAGGGGACGAGCAGTACTTC
CDR3: CASSRKTAGDEQYF

V: TRBV28
size: many
D: TRBD1
J: TRBJ1-2
DNA: TGTGCCAGCAGTTTATCCCGAGGGACAGGGGCCTATGGCTACACCTTC
CDR3: CASSLSRGTGAYGYTF

V: TRBV4-2
size: .
D: .
J: TRBJ2-2
DNA: TGTGCCAGCAGCCAAGTTGCGACCGGGGAGCTGTTTTTT
CDR3: CASSQVATGELFF